Included here is one T cell receptor (beta chain) sequence, with context. Its specific antigen is unknown. Base qualities are not provided; no much larger clone lies one nucleotide away. The study deep-sequenced TCR repertoires of sorted CD4+ and CD8+ blood T cells from severe aplastic anemia patients and healthy subjects. Ficoll-Paque density gradient centrifugation was used to isolate peripheral blood mononuclear cells. Before DNA extraction, CD4+ and CD8+ T cells were sorted with FACS or magnetic beads. This sample was included in a study of CD8+CD57+ T cells in acquired aplastic anemia (dated 2018 in TCRdb). For the study in its entirety: A mean of about 3.2 ug of DNA, ranging from about 0.19 to 27.4 ug, was extracted from sorted CD4+ and CD8+ cells. Findings and caveats that apply to the study as a whole: Patients and healthy controls showed no significant difference in CD8+ Simpson's diversity (P=0.060). Twenty-nine CD8+ CDR3 sequences were found to be shared between patients and controls, but these sequences appeared to be highly expressed in patients and within the immunodominant clones of the patients.

Profiling of TCR beta VDJ combinations and CDR3 sequences used genomic DNA as the template. An Illumina HiSeq 2000 was the platform used for TCR repertoire sequencing. In the authors' own workflow: TRBV/TRBJ rearrangement plots, CDR3 size and DJ length profiles, and Simpson's diversity index were used to assess repertoires. Whichever DNA sequence was most abundant in the deep sequencing data was defined as the immunodominant clone. CDR3 amino acid sequences were screened for sharing across subjects and were compared with published repertoires and the VDJdb database. The raw public reads went through TCRdb reprocessing: fastp at Q25, MiXCR clone calling, in-frame beta chains kept. Each CDR3 protein appears once, grouped with its most common genes and DNA. These V and J calls are TCRdb output, not the study's own analysis. Within this sample are 150,000 to 200,000 distinct CDR3 sequences, with 50% to 75% of them counted one time only. The ten largest account for about 45% of the sample.

The germline V gene (reference sequence) specifies DFQATT as CDR1 and SNEGSKA as CDR2. V trim: 6 bases; J trim: 6 bases; unmatched bases: 14. The CDR3 sequence holds 15 residues, the cysteine and phenylalanine included. The DNA shown is the 45-base CDR3, in frame from base 1. This TCR was recovered from a human donor with severe aplastic anemia or a healthy control (not recorded which). The sequence is built from TRBV20-1 and TRBJ2-5; 9 central nucleotides agree with TRBD1. Sequencing input: sorted CD4+, CD8+, or CD8+CD57+ T cells (not recorded which) from PBMCs. The bases are TGCAGTGCGATGACCGGGACAGGGCGAGGGAAGACCCAGTACTTC. Translated, this gives CSAMTGTGRGKTQYF.